What follows are 25 T cell receptor beta chains derived from one specimen sequenced in a study of spatial heterogeneity in lung cancer. Time point noted: blood at routine non-recurrence follow-up after resection. Without sorting, whole RNA was sequenced from tumor, nontumor lung or frozen PBMC. TCRdb redid the calling of the 5' RACE reads with MiXCR, one entry per CDR3 protein. The sample lists 45,000 to 65,000 distinct CDR3 sequences, roughly 7% occurring once. The specimen was PBMCs, collected at follow-up. The receptors derive from a female donor with early-stage non-small cell lung cancer.

This clonotype was observed a few times. The chain employs TRBV7-2 and TRBJ2-1; maybe TRBD2 (6 bases). This CDR3 is built from 13 residues. From germline, CDR1 is SGHTA and CDR2 FQGNSA. V was clipped by 5 bases and J by 5 bases, with 10 bases between them. CDR3 nucleotide sequence: TGTGCCAGCAGCGGGGGACTGAACAATGAGCAGTTCTTC. Its translation: CASSGGLNNEQFF.

V and J are TRBV7-3 and TRBJ2-1; no reliable D call. CDR1 is SGHTA, CDR2 FQGTGA, per germline. Trimming shortened V by 0 bases and J by 8 bases, and 11 bases separated the two germline ends. The CDR3 totals 14 residues. The CDR3 nucleotides are TGTGCCAGCAGCTTAACTGCCTCCTCCCATGAGCAGTTCTTC. Protein sequence: CASSLTASSHEQFF. Based on the CDR3 plus reference TRBV7-3 and TRBJ2-1, the full variable domain is GAGVSQTPSNKVTEKGKYVELRCDPISGHTALYWYRQSLGQGPEFLIYFQGTGAADDSGLPNDRFFAVRPEGSVSTLKIQRTERGDSAVYLCASSLTASSHEQFFGPGTRLTVL.

In this sample, this clonotype turned up many times. This chain uses TRBV2 with TRBJ2-1; D perhaps matches TRBD1 (5 bases). The CDR3 covers 15 residues. Germline CDR1 is SNHLY and CDR2 is FYNNEI. Trimming cost V 5 bases and J 6 bases, with 17 bases left between them. The CDR3 region has the DNA TGTGCCAGCAGTACCATGGGGCTTCACTTCAATGAGCAGTTCTTC. This gives the protein CASSTMGLHFNEQFF.

The chain has TRBV6-1 and TRBJ2-5, with 15 bases matching TRBD2. J was trimmed by 4 bases and V by 4 bases; bases with no gene match: 1. This CDR3 is 15 amino acids long. In germline, CDR1 is MNHNS, CDR2 SASEGT. Written as DNA, the CDR3 is TGTGCCAGCAGTGGGACTAGCGGGGGGGCAGAGACCCAGTACTTC. This codes for CASSGTSGGAETQYF.

The sample holds a few counts of this clonotype. This chain joins TRBV5-1 and TRBJ2-3; D might be TRBD2 (5 bases). V lost 3 bases, J lost 2 bases, and 13 bases lay in between. Germline CDR1 is SGHRS and CDR2 is YFSETQ. This CDR3 is 15 amino acids long. CDR3 residues: CASSSTISPTDTQYF. The DNA for the CDR3 is TGCGCCAGCAGCTCGACTATCAGTCCCACAGATACGCAGTATTTT.

This clonotype was seen ten or more times. This chain joins TRBV7-6 and TRBJ2-7; 8 bases line up with TRBD1. Germline CDR1 SGHVS, CDR2 FNYEAQ. The trim removed 6 bases at V and 7 bases at J, leaving 8 bases unmatched. The CDR3 extends over 13 amino acids. CDR3 sequence: CASRPQGAGEQYF. In DNA form, the CDR3 reads TGTGCCAGCAGACCCCAGGGGGCGGGTGAGCAGTACTTC.

This clonotype was counted ten times or more. The CDR3 reads CSANRGGFEAFF. The CDR3 DNA is TGCAGCGCGAACAGGGGGGGTTTTGAAGCTTTCTTT. This chain uses TRBV29-1 with TRBJ1-1, with 8 positions matching TRBD1. V dropped 7 bases and J dropped 7; count of bases not matched to a gene: 8. Germline V gene data show CDR1 as SQVTM and CDR2 as ANQGSEA. This CDR3 is built from 12 residues.

This clonotype was recorded many times. The chain recombines TRBV7-9 with TRBJ1-4, with TRBD1 matching over 9 bases. V shed 5 bases, J shed 14 bases, and the junction held 9 bases outside the gene matches. Germline loops: CDR1 SEHNR, CDR2 FQNEAQ (reference sequence). The CDR3 spans 13 residues. Written as DNA, the CDR3 is TGTGCCAGCAGCGAGCTGGACAGGGGCGAGCTGTTTTTT. It encodes CASSELDRGELFF.

At least ten counts were recorded for this clonotype. This chain connects TRBV5-1 to TRBJ1-5; 7 bases are a match to TRBD1. Losses at the gene ends were 4 bases for V and 4 bases for J; bases not matched to a gene: 14. CDR1 and CDR2 (germline): SGHRS, YFSETQ. This CDR3 region has 17 residues. CDR3 sequence (DNA): TGCGCCAGCAGCCCCAAGACAGGGAGAGACGGGAATCAGCCCCAGCATTTT. As protein: CASSPKTGRDGNQPQHF.

This clonotype was detected only a few times. The chain is built from TRBV7-2 and TRBJ2-7, with 8 bases fitting TRBD1. V was pared by 7 bases and J by 7 bases, with 9 bases of the junction left unmatched. Per germline, CDR1 SGHTA and CDR2 FQGNSA. The CDR3 is 13 residues long. CDR3 DNA: TGTGCCAGCACCTCCCGGACAGGGCGAGAGCAGTACTTC. Encoded protein: CASTSRTGREQYF.

This clonotype was observed at least ten times. The chain combines TRBV9 with TRBJ1-2; 7 positions match TRBD1. J was trimmed by 3 bases and V by 0 bases; bases with no gene match: 5. CDR1 and CDR2 (germline): SGDLS, YYNGEE. The length of the CDR3 is 15 residues. CDR3 residues: CASSVADRAYYGYTF. The DNA of the CDR3 is TGTGCCAGCAGCGTAGCTGACAGGGCCTACTATGGCTACACCTTC.

This clonotype was detected only a few times. The chain couples TRBV29-1 to TRBJ1-3; weak D call: TRBD1 (5 bases). Trimming cost V 5 bases and J 0 bases, with 11 bases left between them. Germline V gene sequence: CDR1 SQVTM, CDR2 ANQGSEA. This CDR3 contains 14 residues. CDR3 loop: CSVLQGFSGNTIYF. The CDR3 coding sequence is TGCAGCGTTCTCCAGGGTTTCTCTGGAAACACCATATATTTT.

The sample holds many counts of this clonotype. This rearrangement joins TRBV7-3 to TRBJ2-5, with D tentatively TRBD2 (6 bases). Germline assignment: CDR1 SGHTA and CDR2 FQGTGA. Trimming pared 5 bases from V and 1 base from J, leaving 11 bases between. The CDR3 consists of 14 residues. CDR3 DNA: TGTGCCAGCAGCCCCAGCGGGCTCCAAGAGACCCAGTACTTC. Protein sequence: CASSPSGLQETQYF.

This clonotype was detected many times. The rearrangement uses TRBV5-1 and TRBJ2-7; TRBD1 or TRBD2 may be the D gene (5 bases each). V dropped 4 bases and J dropped 2 bases, with 13 bases sitting between them. This CDR3 is built from 14 residues. CDR1 and CDR2 (germline): SGHRS, YFSETQ. The chain's CDR3 is CASSQGRSTYEQYF. Written as DNA, the CDR3 is TGCGCCAGCAGCCAGGGACGTAGCACCTACGAGCAGTACTTC.

The chain links TRBV18 to TRBJ1-5; no definite D call. The CDR3 runs to 12 residues. V was trimmed by 0 bases and J by 6 bases, leaving 3 bases between them. Germline V gene lookup returns CDR1 KGHSH and CDR2 LQKENI. CDR3 protein: CASSPPGQPQHF. The CDR3 DNA sequence: TGTGCCAGCTCACCACCGGGTCAGCCCCAGCATTTT.

This clonotype has ten or more counts. The chain couples TRBV5-1 to TRBJ2-7; the match to TRBD2 covers 7 bases. V lost 0 bases, J lost 3 bases, and 3 bases stayed unmatched. CDR1 and CDR2 (germline): SGHRS, YFSETQ. CDR3 length: 14 residues. DNA for the CDR3: TGCGCCAGCAGCTTGGTTGCGGGGGTCTACGAGCAGTACTTC. This codes for CASSLVAGVYEQYF.

This clonotype turned up a few times. The gene calls are TRBV20-1 and TRBJ1-5, with 9 bases that match TRBD1. Germline lookup yields CDR1 DFQATT and CDR2 SNEGSKA (reference sequence). The CDR3 runs to 13 residues. The J segment lost 4 bases and the V segment lost 4 bases, leaving 2 bases of the junction unmatched. The CDR3 spells CSAMGQGNQPQHF. The CDR3 bases are TGCAGTGCTATGGGACAGGGAAATCAGCCCCAGCATTTT.

This clonotype showed up many times. This chain connects TRBV29-1 to TRBJ2-3; D is uncertain. V lost 7 bases and J lost 5, with 7 bases in between. This CDR3 region has 10 residues. Germline V gene lookup returns CDR1 SQVTM and CDR2 ANQGSEA. This CDR3 is CSGLRDTQYF. The CDR3 DNA reads TGCAGCGGCCTTAGAGATACGCAGTATTTT.

This clonotype was seen repeatedly, ten times or more. The chain carries TRBV29-1 and TRBJ2-7; D is possibly TRBD1 or TRBD2 (5 bases each). There are 13 residues in the CDR3. Germline assignment: CDR1 SQVTM and CDR2 ANQGSEA. Trimming shortened V by 6 bases and J by 4 bases, and 16 bases separated the two germline ends. CDR3 coding DNA: TGCAGCGTCGGCTCGGGACCCGTGTACGAGCAGTACTTC. Protein: CSVGSGPVYEQYF.

This clonotype has a count of ten or more. CDR3 protein: CAISEPLQGASGNTIYF. The CDR3 DNA sequence: TGTGCCATCAGTGAGCCCTTACAGGGAGCGTCTGGAAACACCATATATTTT. V usage is TRBV10-3 and J usage is TRBJ1-3, with D possibly being TRBD1 (6 bases). V was trimmed by 2 bases and J by 1 base, leaving 15 bases between them. This CDR3 has 17 amino acids. Germline CDR1 ENHRY, CDR2 SYGVKD.

The sample holds many counts of this clonotype. The chain links TRBV2 to TRBJ2-7, with 7 positions matching TRBD1. This CDR3 comprises 15 residues. Germline values: CDR1 SNHLY, CDR2 FYNNEI. Germline trimming cut 2 bases from V and 0 bases from J; bases unmatched to any gene: 4. The CDR3 DNA follows: TGTGCCAGCAGTGAAAACAGGGGTCCCTCCTACGAGCAGTACTTC. Its protein product is CASSENRGPSYEQYF.

This clonotype has at least ten counts. V and J are TRBV15 and TRBJ1-4; no definite D call. Germline V lookup: CDR1 LNHNV, CDR2 YYDKDF (reference sequence). V was clipped by 0 bases and J by 8 bases, with 7 bases between them. This CDR3 comprises 13 residues. CDR3 bases: TGTGCCACCAGCAGAGACCCCAAAGAAAAACTGTTTTTT. Residues: CATSRDPKEKLFF.

This clonotype has at least ten counts. The junction differs from germline at one of its ends, possibly a read error. The V and J genes are TRBV7-7 and TRBJ2-5; TRBD1 is a possible D gene (6 bases). Germline loops: CDR1 SSHAT, CDR2 FNYEAQ (reference sequence). This CDR3 comprises 14 residues. The CDR3 protein is CASSPRTAGETQYF. The CDR3 DNA is TGTGCTAGCAGCCCCAGGACAGCTGGAGAGACCCAGTACTTC.

The chain combines TRBV20-1 with TRBJ2-7, with D perhaps matching TRBD1 (5 bases). This CDR3 has 12 amino acids. Germline assignment: CDR1 DFQATT and CDR2 SNEGSKA (reference sequence). Trimming pared 3 bases from V and 3 bases from J, leaving 9 bases between. The CDR3 region is CSARTDFYEQYF. As DNA, the CDR3 is TGCAGTGCTAGGACAGACTTCTACGAGCAGTACTTC.

A few counts support this clonotype. This chain uses TRBV2 with TRBJ1-1, with D maybe TRBD1 (5 bases). Trimming left V 4 bases short and J 5 bases short, with 11 bases between. CDR3 length equals 13 residues. From germline, CDR1 is SNHLY and CDR2 FYNNEI. The DNA of the CDR3 is TGTGCCAGCAGTGCGTTTAAGGGGACTGAAGCTTTCTTT. Translating it yields CASSAFKGTEAFF.